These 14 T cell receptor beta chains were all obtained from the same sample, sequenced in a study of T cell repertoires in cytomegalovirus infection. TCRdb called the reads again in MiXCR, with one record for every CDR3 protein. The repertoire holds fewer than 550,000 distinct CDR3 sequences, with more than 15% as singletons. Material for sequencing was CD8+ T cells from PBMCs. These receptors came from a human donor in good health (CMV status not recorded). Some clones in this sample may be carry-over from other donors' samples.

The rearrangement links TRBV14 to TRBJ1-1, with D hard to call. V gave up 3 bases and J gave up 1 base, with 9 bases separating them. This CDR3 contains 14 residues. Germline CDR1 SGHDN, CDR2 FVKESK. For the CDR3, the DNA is TGTGCCAGCAGCCAGTATCGAGGGAACACTGAAGCTTTCTTT. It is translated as CASSQYRGNTEAFF.

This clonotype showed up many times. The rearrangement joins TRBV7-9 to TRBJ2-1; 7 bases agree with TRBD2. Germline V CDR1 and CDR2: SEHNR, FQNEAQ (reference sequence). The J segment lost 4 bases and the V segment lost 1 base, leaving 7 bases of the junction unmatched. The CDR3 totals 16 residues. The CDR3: CASSLVSAGVYNEQFF. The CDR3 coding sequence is TGTGCCAGCAGCTTAGTCTCGGCGGGGGTTTACAATGAGCAGTTCTTC.

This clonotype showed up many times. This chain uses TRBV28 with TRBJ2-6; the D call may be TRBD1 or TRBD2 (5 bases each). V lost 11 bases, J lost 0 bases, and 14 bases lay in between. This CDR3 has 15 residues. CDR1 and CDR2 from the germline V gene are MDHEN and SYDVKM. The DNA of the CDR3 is TGTGCCGCCGGGGCAGGGCCCTCTGGGGCCAACGTCCTGACTTTC. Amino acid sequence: CAAGAGPSGANVLTF.

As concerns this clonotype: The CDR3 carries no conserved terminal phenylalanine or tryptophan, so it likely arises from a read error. CDR3 coding DNA: TGTGCCAGCAGTTTCACGGGCCCAGAGCAGTTCTTA. Encoded protein: CASSFTGPEQFL. The rearrangement uses TRBV27 and TRBJ2-1; D gene ambiguous. In germline, CDR1 is MNHEY, CDR2 SMNVEV (reference sequence). The V and J ends lost 3 bases and 10 bases respectively, with 10 bases between them. The CDR3 totals 12 residues.

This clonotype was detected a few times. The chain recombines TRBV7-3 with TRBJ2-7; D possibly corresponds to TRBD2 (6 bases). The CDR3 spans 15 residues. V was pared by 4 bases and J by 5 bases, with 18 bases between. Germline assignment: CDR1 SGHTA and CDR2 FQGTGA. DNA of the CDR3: TGTGCCAGCAGCTCACTCGGGACTCGGAGGGACGAGCAGTACTTC. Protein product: CASSSLGTRRDEQYF.

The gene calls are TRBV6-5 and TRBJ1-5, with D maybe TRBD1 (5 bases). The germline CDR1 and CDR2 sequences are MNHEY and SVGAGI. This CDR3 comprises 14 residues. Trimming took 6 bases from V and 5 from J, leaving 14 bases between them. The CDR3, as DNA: TGTGCCAGCAGCTCGGACAAGTTAGATCAGCCCCAGCATTTT. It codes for CASSSDKLDQPQHF.

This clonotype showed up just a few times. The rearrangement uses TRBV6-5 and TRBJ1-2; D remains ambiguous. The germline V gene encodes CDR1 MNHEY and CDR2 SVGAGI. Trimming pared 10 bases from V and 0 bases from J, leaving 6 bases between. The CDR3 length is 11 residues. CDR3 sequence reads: CATESNYGYTF. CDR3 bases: TGTGCCACCGAGTCTAACTATGGCTACACCTTC.

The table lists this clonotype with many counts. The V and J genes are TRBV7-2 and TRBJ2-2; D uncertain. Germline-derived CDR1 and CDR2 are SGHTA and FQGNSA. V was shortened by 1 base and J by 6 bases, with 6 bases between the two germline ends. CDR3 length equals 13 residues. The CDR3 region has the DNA TGTGCCAGCAGCTTAGGGGTTTCCGGGGAGCTGTTTTTT. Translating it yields CASSLGVSGELFF. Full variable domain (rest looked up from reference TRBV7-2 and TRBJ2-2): GAGVSQSPSNKVTEKGKDVELRCDPISGHTALYWYRQSLGQGLEFLIYFQGNSAPDKSGLPSDRFSAERTGGSVSTLTIQRTQQEDSAVYLCASSLGVSGELFFGEGSRLTVL.

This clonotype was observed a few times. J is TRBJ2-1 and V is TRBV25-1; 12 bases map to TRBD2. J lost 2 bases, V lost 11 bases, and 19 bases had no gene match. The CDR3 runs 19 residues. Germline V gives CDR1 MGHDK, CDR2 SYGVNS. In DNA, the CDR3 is TGTGCCTCAACGAGACAGAGGCTAGCGGGGGGGAGAACCTACAATGAGCAGTTCTTC. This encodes CASTRQRLAGGRTYNEQFF.

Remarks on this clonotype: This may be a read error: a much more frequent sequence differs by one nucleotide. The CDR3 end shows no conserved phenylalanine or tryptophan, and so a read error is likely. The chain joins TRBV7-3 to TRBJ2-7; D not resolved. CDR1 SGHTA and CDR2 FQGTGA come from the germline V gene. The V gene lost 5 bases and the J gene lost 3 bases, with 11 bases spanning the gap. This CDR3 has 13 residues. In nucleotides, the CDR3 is TGTGCCAGCAGCCTGGACGGCGGCTACGAGCAGTACTTA. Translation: CASSLDGGYEQYL.

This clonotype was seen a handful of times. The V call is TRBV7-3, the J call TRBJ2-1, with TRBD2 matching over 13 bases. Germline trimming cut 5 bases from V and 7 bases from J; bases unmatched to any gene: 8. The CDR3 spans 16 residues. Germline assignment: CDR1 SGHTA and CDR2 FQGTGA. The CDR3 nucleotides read TGTGCCAGCAGCCTACTAGCGGGAGGGCCTGAAAATGAGCAGTTCTTC. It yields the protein CASSLLAGGPENEQFF.

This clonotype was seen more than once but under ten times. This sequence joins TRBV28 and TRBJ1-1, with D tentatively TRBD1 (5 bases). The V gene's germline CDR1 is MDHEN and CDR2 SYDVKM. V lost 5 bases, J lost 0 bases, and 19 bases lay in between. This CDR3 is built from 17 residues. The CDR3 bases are TGTGCCAGCAGTCCTCTCCAGGCAGGGCCTATGAACACTGAAGCTTTCTTT. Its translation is CASSPLQAGPMNTEAFF.

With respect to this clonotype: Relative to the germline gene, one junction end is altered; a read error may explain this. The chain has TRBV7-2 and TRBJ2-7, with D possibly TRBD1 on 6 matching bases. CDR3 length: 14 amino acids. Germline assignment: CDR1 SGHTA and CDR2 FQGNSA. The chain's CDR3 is CAGSWDTGGGEQYF. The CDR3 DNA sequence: TGTGCCGGCAGCTGGGACACGGGTGGCGGCGAGCAGTACTTC.

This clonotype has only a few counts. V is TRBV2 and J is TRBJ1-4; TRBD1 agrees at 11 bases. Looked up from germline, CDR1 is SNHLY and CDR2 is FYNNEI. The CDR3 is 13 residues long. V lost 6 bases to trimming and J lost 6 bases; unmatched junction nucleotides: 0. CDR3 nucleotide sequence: TGTGCCAGCAGGGGACAGGGGGATGAAAAACTGTTTTTT. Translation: CASRGQGDEKLFF.